The TCR beta chain described here comes from a study of siplizumab effects on memory and regulatory T cells. Notes on the study in general: Greater diversity than memory cells seemed evident in naive T cells, which also appeared to be major alloresponse contributors. Only a minor fraction of alloreactive clones mapped to unstimulated subsets. Confirmatory evidence of suppressive function in proliferating siplizumab-culture Tregs was not obtained.

Concerning this clone: Its matching antigen is unknown.

V lost 0 bases and J 7 bases, leaving 7 bases between the germline ends. CDR3 length equals 14 residues. Per germline, CDR1 MNHEY and CDR2 SMNVEV (reference sequence). Assays covered roughly 90,000 TCR templates per sample. The table came from immunoSEQ multiplex PCR; TCRdb's copy has only in-frame clones and leaves some out. The sample lists 65,000 to 90,000 clones, 93% occurring once. V gene TRBV27 combines with J gene TRBJ1-6; D unresolved. Material for sequencing was CD8+ T cells sorted from blood. This TCR derives from a human donor in good health. The CDR3 loop reads CASSLSGANSPLHF. CDR3 nucleotides: TGTGCCAGCAGTTTATCAGGTGCAAATTCACCCCTCCACTTT.